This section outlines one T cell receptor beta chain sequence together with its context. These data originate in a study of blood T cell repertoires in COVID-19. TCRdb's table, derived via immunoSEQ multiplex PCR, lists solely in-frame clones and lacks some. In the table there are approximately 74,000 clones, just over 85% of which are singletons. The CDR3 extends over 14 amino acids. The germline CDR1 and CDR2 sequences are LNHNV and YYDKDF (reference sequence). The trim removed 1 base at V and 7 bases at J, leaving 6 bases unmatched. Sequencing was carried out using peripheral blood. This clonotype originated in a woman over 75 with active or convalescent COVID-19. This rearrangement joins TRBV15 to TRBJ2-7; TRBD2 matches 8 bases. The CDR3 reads CATSRAGGPGEQYF. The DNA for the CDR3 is TGTGCCACCAGCAGAGCGGGAGGGCCCGGGGAGCAGTACTTC.